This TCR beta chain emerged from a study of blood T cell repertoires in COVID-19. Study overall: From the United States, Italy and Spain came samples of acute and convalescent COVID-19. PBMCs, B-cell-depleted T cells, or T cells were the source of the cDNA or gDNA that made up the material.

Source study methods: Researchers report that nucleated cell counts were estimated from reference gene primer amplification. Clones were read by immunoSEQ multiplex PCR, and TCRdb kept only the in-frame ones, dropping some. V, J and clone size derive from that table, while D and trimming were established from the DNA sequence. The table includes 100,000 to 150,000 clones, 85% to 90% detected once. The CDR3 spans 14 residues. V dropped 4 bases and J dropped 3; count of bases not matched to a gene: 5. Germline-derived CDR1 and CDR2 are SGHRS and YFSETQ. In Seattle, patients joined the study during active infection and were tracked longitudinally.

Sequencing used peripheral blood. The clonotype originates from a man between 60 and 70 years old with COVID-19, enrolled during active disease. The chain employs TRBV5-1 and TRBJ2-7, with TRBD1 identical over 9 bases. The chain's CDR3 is CASSGGQGNYEQYF. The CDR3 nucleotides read TGCGCCAGCAGCGGAGGACAGGGGAACTACGAGCAGTACTTC.